The 23 T cell receptor beta chains given below trace back to one sample, sequenced in a study of human T cells and chemical hapten exposure (dated by TCRdb to 2020 to 2022). This specimen's time point label, per the study, means: pre-sensitization, week 0. Reading the label with the study, this specimen's treatment or condition is: therapeutic diphenylcyclopropenone sensitization with weekly scalp DPC. Library generation was performed with RACE. Sequenced using a NextSeq 500. TCRdb handled the public reads itself, with Q25 trimming in fastp and clone calling in MiXCR, and kept productive beta chains. Rows with one shared CDR3 protein collapse into an entry with the most common genes and DNA. The sample yields 150,000 to 200,000 distinct CDR3 sequences; approximately 31% were counted once. Approximately 3% of the sample is taken by the ten largest. Sequences were derived from whole blood, sampled in connection with sensitization to the hapten diphenylcyclopropenone (DPC). All receptors come from a woman in her thirties with alopecia areata. Some clones in this sample may be carry-over from other donors' samples.

V is TRBV24-1 and J is TRBJ2-7, with D possibly matching TRBD1 (6 bases). V lost 8 bases and J lost 2, with 18 bases in between. Germline CDR1 KGHDR, CDR2 SFDVKD. The CDR3 sequence is 15 residues long. CDR3 residues: CATKSYNRDTYEQYF. The CDR3 DNA is TGTGCCACCAAGAGCTACAATCGGGACACCTACGAGCAGTACTTC.

This clonotype was found a few times. This chain joins TRBV28 and TRBJ2-3; D is unresolved. The V end lost 6 bases, the J end lost 0 bases, and 16 bases lay between the germline ends. The CDR3 has 16 residues. Germline CDR1 MDHEN, CDR2 SYDVKM. The CDR3 loop is CASSPSGLSSTDTQYF. The CDR3 region has the DNA TGTGCCAGCAGCCCCTCGGGCCTTTCTAGCACAGATACGCAGTATTTT.

The chain carries TRBV2 and TRBJ2-7, with 7 bases that match TRBD1. The V gene's germline CDR1 is SNHLY and CDR2 FYNNEI. With 7 bases clipped from V and 0 bases from J, the junction kept 12 bases outside the gene matches. CDR3 size: 16 residues. As DNA, the CDR3 is TGTGCCAGCACCGACCCGGGACAGCTGAGCTCCTACGAGCAGTACTTC. The encoded protein is CASTDPGQLSSYEQYF. Full variable domain (rest looked up from reference TRBV2 and TRBJ2-7): EPEVTQTPSHQVTQMGQEVILRCVPISNHLYFYWYRQILGQKVEFLVSFYNNEISEKSEIFDDQFSVERPDGSNFTLKIRSTKLEDSAMYFCASTDPGQLSSYEQYFGPGTRLTVT.

V and J are TRBV7-9 and TRBJ2-5; 8 positions match TRBD1. Germline V gene sequence: CDR1 SEHNR, CDR2 FQNEAQ (reference sequence). The CDR3 has 14 residues. Trimming removed 5 bases from V and 4 bases from J; junction bases left unmatched: 6. DNA for the CDR3: TGTGCCAGCAGCCGCGACAGGGGTCGAGAGACCCAGTACTTC. This sequence encodes CASSRDRGRETQYF.

This clonotype was seen only a few times. The J gene is TRBJ1-6, the V gene TRBV18, with D unresolved. This CDR3 contains 14 residues. Per the germline V gene, CDR1 is KGHSH and CDR2 is LQKENI. Trimming pared 5 bases from V and 10 bases from J, leaving 15 bases between. CDR3 loop: CASSGRGYGSPLHF. The DNA for the CDR3 is TGTGCCAGCTCAGGGCGAGGGTACGGATCACCCCTCCACTTT.

This chain links TRBV2 with TRBJ1-1; D is ambiguous. Looked up from germline, CDR1 is SNHLY and CDR2 is FYNNEI. The CDR3 consists of 13 residues. The ends were cut back, 4 bases at V and 1 base at J, with 7 bases in the middle. This chain's CDR3 is CASSVPGNTEAFF. The CDR3, as DNA: TGTGCCAGCAGTGTCCCGGGGAACACTGAAGCTTTCTTT.

This clonotype has a handful of counts. The CDR3 region has the DNA TGTGCCAGCAGTGCCCCACCTCAGCCCCAGCATTTT. Amino acid sequence: CASSAPPQPQHF. The V call is TRBV28, the J call TRBJ1-5; no clear D. The V and J ends lost 5 bases and 6 bases respectively, with 8 bases between them. Germline V gene data show CDR1 as MDHEN and CDR2 as SYDVKM. The CDR3 has 12 amino acids.

The rearrangement uses TRBV29-1 and TRBJ2-1, with D unclear. V was pared by 4 bases and J by 8 bases, with 9 bases between. The CDR3 contains 11 residues. The germline V gene encodes CDR1 SQVTM and CDR2 ANQGSEA. The CDR3, as DNA: TGCAGCGTTGTATTCTGGGATGAGCAGTTCTTC. Translated, it gives CSVVFWDEQFF.

The rearrangement uses TRBV7-2 and TRBJ1-1; no reliable D call. V lost 2 bases and J lost 6, with 13 bases in between. This CDR3 is built from 14 residues. CDR1 is SGHTA, CDR2 FQGNSA, per germline. The CDR3: CASSLTSAIAEAFF. In DNA form, the CDR3 reads TGTGCCAGCAGCTTAACATCGGCAATCGCTGAAGCTTTCTTT.

The chain links TRBV10-3 to TRBJ1-2; 9 bases agree with TRBD1. The CDR3 contains 14 residues. Germline V lookup: CDR1 ENHRY, CDR2 SYGVKD. The V and J ends lost 6 bases and 2 bases, in that order; junction bases with no gene match: 4. The CDR3 DNA follows: TGTGCCATCAGCCCACAGGGGGCAAACTATGGCTACACCTTC. This translates into CAISPQGANYGYTF.

This clonotype was detected only a few times. The CDR3, as DNA: TGTGCCAGCAGCTTGGAGGGATTGGGGACTGAAGCTTTCTTT. Translating it yields CASSLEGLGTEAFF. The chain joins TRBV5-6 to TRBJ1-1; D is uncertain. The ends were cut back, 0 bases at V and 5 bases at J, with 11 bases in the middle. CDR1 and CDR2 (germline): SGHDT, YYEEEE. This CDR3 has 14 residues.

V and J are TRBV20-1 and TRBJ2-1; TRBD2 is a possible D gene (5 bases). The CDR3 length is 16 residues. The germline V gene has CDR1 DFQATT and CDR2 SNEGSKA (reference sequence). V was clipped by 4 bases and J by 1 base, with 17 bases between them. The CDR3 region has the DNA TGCAGTGCTACCGCCTACAGCGGCGGATCCTACAATGAGCAGTTCTTC. Translation: CSATAYSGGSYNEQFF.

The J gene is TRBJ1-3, the V gene TRBV7-6, with D hard to call. Trimming pared 0 bases from V and 3 bases from J, leaving 9 bases between. Germline-derived CDR1 and CDR2 are SGHVS and FNYEAQ. This CDR3 has 15 residues. The CDR3 is CASSLARGGGNTIYF. In DNA, the CDR3 is TGTGCCAGCAGCTTAGCCCGGGGTGGTGGAAACACCATATATTTT.

Only a few counts were recorded for this clonotype. The chain links TRBV9 to TRBJ2-2; D is unresolved. CDR3 length equals 13 residues. Germline values: CDR1 SGDLS, CDR2 YYNGEE. V was cut by 1 base and J by 7 bases, with 8 bases left in between. In DNA, the CDR3 is TGTGCCAGCAGCGTAATTTCGGACGGGGAGCTGTTTTTT. Translation: CASSVISDGELFF.

The rearrangement links TRBV9 to TRBJ1-3; D gene unclear. This CDR3 has 15 residues. Germline CDR1 is SGDLS and CDR2 is YYNGEE. Between the trimmed V and J ends, which lost 0 bases and 0 bases, there was a span of 7 bases. CDR3 region: CASSVDSFSGNTIYF. CDR3 nucleotide sequence: TGTGCCAGCAGCGTAGATTCATTCTCTGGAAACACCATATATTTT. Looking up the rest from reference TRBV9 and TRBJ1-3 gives the full variable domain: DSGVTQTPKHLITATGQRVTLRCSPRSGDLSVYWYQQSLDQGLQFLIQYYNGEERAKGNILERFSAQQFPDLHSELNLSSLELGDSALYFCASSVDSFSGNTIYFGEGSWLTVV.

V gene TRBV27 combines with J gene TRBJ2-1; the D is unclear. V was clipped by 0 bases and J by 2 bases, with 8 bases between them. The CDR3 consists of 15 residues. CDR1 is MNHEY and CDR2 is SMNVEV in the germline V gene (reference sequence). For the CDR3, the DNA is TGTGCCAGCAGTTTATCCCGCAGACCCTACAATGAGCAGTTCTTC. It specifies CASSLSRRPYNEQFF.

This clonotype was observed a few times. The chain is built from TRBV28 and TRBJ2-7, with TRBD2 matching 14 bases. Germline-derived CDR1 and CDR2 are MDHEN and SYDVKM. V lost 10 bases, J lost 6 bases, and 8 bases stayed unmatched. The CDR3 extends over 14 amino acids. The CDR3 protein is CATWGLAGASEQYF. The DNA of the CDR3 is TGTGCCACCTGGGGACTAGCGGGAGCTAGCGAGCAGTACTTC. Complete variable domain (other parts from reference TRBV28 and TRBJ2-7): DVKVTQSSRYLVKRTGEKVFLECVQDMDHENMFWYRQDPGLGLRLIYFSYDVKMKEKGDIPEGYSVSREKKERFSLILESASTNQTSMYLCATWGLAGASEQYFGPGTRLTVT.

The CDR3 loop reads CASSVDGGRLDTEAFF. The DNA for the CDR3 is TGTGCCAGCAGCGTAGATGGGGGACGGCTGGACACTGAAGCTTTCTTT. The V call is TRBV9, the J call TRBJ1-1; weak D call: TRBD1 (5 bases). V lost 0 bases, J lost 3 bases, and 15 bases lay in between. Germline CDR1 SGDLS, CDR2 YYNGEE. The CDR3 extends over 16 amino acids.

This clonotype appeared a single time. The gene calls are TRBV5-1 and TRBJ2-7; tentatively, D is TRBD1 (5 bases). The CDR3 has 12 amino acids. Germline V gene lookup returns CDR1 SGHRS and CDR2 YFSETQ. V was clipped by 4 bases and J by 5 bases, with 10 bases between them. CDR3 DNA sequence: TGCGCCAGCAGCCCGGACAACCACGAGCAGTACTTC. Amino acids: CASSPDNHEQYF.

This rearrangement joins TRBV27 to TRBJ1-5; D is uncertain. The CDR3 covers 13 residues. V was shortened by 3 bases and J by 2 bases, with 5 bases between the two germline ends. CDR1 MNHEY and CDR2 SMNVEV come from the germline V gene (reference sequence). The CDR3 loop reads CASSFKRNQPQHF. CDR3 coding DNA: TGTGCCAGCAGTTTCAAGCGCAATCAGCCCCAGCATTTT.

This clonotype was found once. The chain links TRBV5-6 to TRBJ1-2, with 7 bases aligning to TRBD1. Trimming removed 0 bases from V and 5 bases from J; junction bases left unmatched: 10. The CDR3 contains 16 residues. Per the germline V gene, CDR1 is SGHDT and CDR2 is YYEEEE. The CDR3, as DNA: TGTGCCAGCAGCTTGGCTACAGGGGAGCTGGGGTATGGCTACACCTTC. It specifies CASSLATGELGYGYTF.

This clonotype was seen more than once but under ten times. The J gene is TRBJ2-1, the V gene TRBV28; either TRBD1 or TRBD2 may supply D (6 bases each). There are 16 residues in the CDR3. Germline CDR1 and CDR2: MDHEN and SYDVKM. The V gene lost 3 bases and the J gene lost 6 bases, with 18 bases spanning the gap. CDR3 protein: CASSFDESGASNEQFF. The DNA of the CDR3 is TGTGCCAGCAGTTTCGACGAATCGGGGGCGAGCAATGAGCAGTTCTTC.

The rearrangement links TRBV3-1 to TRBJ2-1, with 10 bases matching TRBD2. V shed 4 bases and J 7 bases; nucleotides not matched to a gene: 10. CDR1 is LGHDT and CDR2 is YNNKEL in the germline V gene (reference sequence). This CDR3 is built from 16 residues. CDR3 sequence (DNA): TGTGCCAGCAGCCCACTTCTAGCGGGAGTGCGAAATGAGCAGTTCTTC. This translates into CASSPLLAGVRNEQFF.